This T cell receptor beta chain was identified in a study of shared clonotypes between healthy human individuals. CD45RO-negative, CCR7-positively selected cells formed the naive CD8 fraction, excluding terminally differentiated effector memory CD45RA+ cells. The CDR3 loop spans 17 amino acids. V was trimmed by 3 bases and J by 1 base, leaving 15 bases between them. Germline lookup yields CDR1 LGHNA and CDR2 YNFKEQ. Deep level was the assay's run setting. Sequencing was performed with immunoSEQ multiplex PCR; in TCRdb, only in-frame clones are kept and a portion is missing. This table has hundreds of thousands of clones, approximately 96% appearing once.

V is TRBV4-2 and J is TRBJ2-2; maybe TRBD1 (6 bases). This receptor was identified in a woman aged 25 to 39 in good health. The specimen was naive CD8+ T cells sorted from blood. This chain's CDR3 is CASSHMGNRENTGELFF. The CDR3, as DNA: TGTGCCAGCAGCCATATGGGGAACAGGGAGAACACCGGGGAGCTGTTTTTT.